These 25 T cell receptor beta chains share one sample of origin, sequenced in a study of Ad26.COV2.S vaccination and SARS-CoV-2 variants. Clones were read by immunoSEQ multiplex PCR, and TCRdb kept only the in-frame ones, dropping some. The table has about 350,000 clones, just over 90% seen once; the top ten hold about 3.8%. Sequencing used peripheral blood, obtained after recovery from COVID-19. These receptors all come from a human donor who had recovered from COVID-19.

The chain uses TRBV5-1 and TRBJ2-7; 10 bases agree with TRBD1. V shed 3 bases and J 7 bases; nucleotides not matched to a gene: 10. This CDR3 has 15 amino acids. Germline V gives CDR1 SGHRS, CDR2 YFSETQ. CDR3 sequence reads: CASSWGDRGLGEQYF. The CDR3 DNA follows: TGCGCCAGCAGCTGGGGAGACAGGGGGCTAGGAGAGCAGTACTTC.

The rearrangement links TRBV6-2 or TRBV6-3 to TRBJ1-6; TRBD1 aligns across 7 bases. The CDR3 has 14 amino acids. Germline CDR1 is MNHEY and CDR2 is SVGEGT. The V segment lost 6 bases and the J segment 6 bases; nucleotides outside the gene matches: 5. The DNA for the CDR3 is TGTGCCAGCAGCCGAGACAGGGCTAATTCACCCCTCCACTTT. This encodes CASSRDRANSPLHF.

This chain links TRBV6-5 with TRBJ1-6; D is perhaps TRBD1 (6 bases). The germline V gene has CDR1 MNHEY and CDR2 SVGAGI. The V gene lost 10 bases and the J gene lost 3 bases, with 13 bases spanning the gap. This CDR3 is built from 14 residues. The CDR3 here is CATRTADYNSPLHF. CDR3 DNA: TGTGCCACCAGGACAGCGGACTATAATTCACCCCTCCACTTT.

V gene TRBV12-5 combines with J gene TRBJ2-3, with 8 nucleotides matching TRBD2. CDR3 length equals 20 residues. The ends lost 9 bases at V and 2 bases at J; junction bases unmatched: 25. The germline V gene encodes CDR1 LGHNT and CDR2 FRNRAP. The CDR3 DNA reads as TGTGCTAGCCTATTACTCGCGGGCCTCGACCGCGGGGGGAACACAGATACGCAGTATTTT. This translates into CASLLLAGLDRGGNTDTQYF.

This clone has just a few counts. The chain combines TRBV5-1 with TRBJ2-2; the D gene is possibly TRBD2 (5 bases). Trimming left V 4 bases short and J 6 bases short, with 13 bases between. This CDR3 contains 14 residues. CDR1 is SGHRS, CDR2 YFSETQ, per germline. This CDR3 reads CASSAGLRPGELFF. In nucleotides, the CDR3 is TGCGCCAGCAGCGCCGGACTGCGGCCCGGGGAGCTGTTTTTT. Filled out from reference TRBV5-1 and TRBJ2-2, the complete variable domain reads KAGVTQTPRYLIKTRGQQVTLSCSPISGHRSVSWYQQTPGQGLQFLFEYFSETQRNKGNFPGRFSGRQFSNSRSEMNVSTLELGDSALYLCASSAGLRPGELFFGEGSRLTVL.

The chain employs TRBV7-2 and TRBJ2-7, with D unresolved. The germline gives CDR1 SGHTA, CDR2 FQGNSA. V was trimmed by 5 bases and J by 2 bases, leaving 16 bases between them. CDR3 length equals 15 residues. The CDR3 region is CASSATPAVTYEQYF. CDR3 in DNA: TGTGCCAGCAGCGCTACACCGGCCGTTACCTACGAGCAGTACTTC.

The chain links TRBV6-5 to TRBJ2-3, with 8 bases matching TRBD1. Trimming removed 0 bases from V and 3 bases from J; junction bases left unmatched: 5. CDR1 is MNHEY, CDR2 SVGAGI, per germline. The CDR3 loop spans 16 amino acids. CDR3 protein: CASSYSTGVATDTQYF. For the CDR3, the DNA is TGTGCCAGCAGTTACTCGACAGGGGTGGCGACAGATACGCAGTATTTT.

V is TRBV7-9 and J is TRBJ1-1; D not resolved. Germline-derived CDR1 and CDR2 are SEHNR and FQNEAQ (reference sequence). Trimming removed 3 bases from V and 6 bases from J, with 2 bases in between. The CDR3 runs to 10 residues. The CDR3 DNA reads as TGTGCCAGCAGCTTTTCTGAAGCTTTCTTT. This sequence encodes CASSFSEAFF.

V is TRBV2 and J is TRBJ2-1; maybe TRBD2 (5 bases). Trimming stripped 4 bases from V and 9 bases from J, with 7 bases between. The CDR3 covers 11 residues. CDR1 is SNHLY and CDR2 is FYNNEI in the germline V gene. The chain's CDR3 is CASSAGVEQFF. The DNA for the CDR3 is TGTGCCAGCAGTGCCGGGGTTGAGCAGTTCTTC.

The rearrangement joins TRBV6-2 or TRBV6-3 to TRBJ1-2, with 7 bases aligning to TRBD1. The ends lost 5 bases at V and 6 bases at J; junction bases unmatched: 15. This CDR3 is built from 16 residues. Germline lookup yields CDR1 MNHEY and CDR2 SVGEGT. CDR3 protein: CASSNPRQGLLNGYTF. CDR3 in DNA: TGTGCCAGCAGTAACCCGCGACAGGGATTACTTAATGGCTACACCTTC.

The chain couples TRBV9 to TRBJ1-6, with 7 bases fitting TRBD1. V gave up 0 bases and J gave up 7 bases; unmatched junction bases: 7. The CDR3 length is 16 residues. CDR1 and CDR2 from the germline V gene are SGDLS and YYNGEE. The CDR3, as DNA: TGTGCCAGCAGCGTAGAGGCAGGGGGAGGAAATTCACCCCTCCACTTT. This encodes CASSVEAGGGNSPLHF.

The chain joins TRBV5-1 to TRBJ1-3; 9 bases line up with TRBD1. CDR1 and CDR2 from the germline V gene are SGHRS and YFSETQ. The CDR3 extends over 15 amino acids. V was clipped by 4 bases and J by 5 bases; unmatched bases: 7. The CDR3 nucleotides are TGCGCCAGCAGCCCCACCGGGACAGGGAGAAACACCATATATTTT. Its translation: CASSPTGTGRNTIYF.

This chain links TRBV11-2 with TRBJ1-1; no definite D call. V was pared by 1 base and J by 5 bases, with 5 bases between. Germline V CDR1 and CDR2: SGHAT, FQNNGV. The CDR3 is 12 residues long. The CDR3 here is CASSLGDTEAFF. The CDR3 DNA reads TGTGCCAGCAGCTTAGGGGATACTGAAGCTTTCTTT. The full variable domain, its missing parts supplied by reference TRBV11-2 and TRBJ1-1, is EAGVAQSPRYKIIEKRQSVAFWCNPISGHATLYWYQQILGQGPKLLIQFQNNGVVDDSQLPKDRFSAERLKGVDSTLKIQPAKLEDSAVYLCASSLGDTEAFFGQGTRLTVV.

This clone was picked up one time. The rearrangement uses TRBV29-1 and TRBJ2-3; unclear D gene. Germline V gene sequence: CDR1 SQVTM, CDR2 ANQGSEA. This CDR3 region has 13 residues. V shed 3 bases and J shed 2 bases, with 9 bases lying between them. For the CDR3, the DNA is TGCAGCGTTGAGTTGTCCCCCACAGATACGCAGTATTTT. Its protein product is CSVELSPTDTQYF.

The chain uses TRBV27 and TRBJ1-2; D not resolved. CDR1 is MNHEY and CDR2 is SMNVEV in the germline V gene (reference sequence). This CDR3 is built from 14 residues. Trimming cost V 4 bases and J 4 bases, with 13 bases left between them. The CDR3 loop is CASSSGWKSYGYTF. The CDR3 DNA reads TGTGCCAGCAGTTCCGGGTGGAAATCCTATGGCTACACCTTC.

Turning to this clone: The identical CDR3 is also encoded by other nucleotide sequences in the sample. The V call is TRBV10-2, the J call TRBJ1-1; D not certain. CDR1 and CDR2 (germline): WSHSY, SAAADI. V was trimmed by 4 bases and J by 0 bases, leaving 6 bases between them. There are 13 residues in the CDR3. The CDR3 DNA sequence: TGCGCCAGCAGTGCAATAATGAACACTGAAGCTTTCTTT. Translation gives CASSAIMNTEAFF.

The genes are TRBV5-1 and TRBJ2-6; a possible D gene is TRBD2 (5 bases). The V end was cut by 2 bases, the J end by 0 bases, with 12 bases between. Germline CDR1 reads SGHRS; CDR2 reads YFSETQ. This CDR3 spans 17 amino acids. The CDR3 sequence is CASSLTVTSSGANVLTF. In nucleotides, the CDR3 is TGCGCCAGCAGCTTAACAGTAACTAGCTCTGGGGCCAACGTCCTGACTTTC.

CDR3 amino acids: CAIPLLRSSYNEQFF. In DNA form, the CDR3 reads TGTGCCATCCCCCTTTTGAGGAGCTCCTACAATGAGCAGTTCTTC. The V gene is TRBV10-3, the J gene TRBJ2-1, with D uncertain. CDR3 length: 15 residues. Deletions cut 8 bases from V and 0 bases from J, with 14 bases between. Per germline, CDR1 ENHRY and CDR2 SYGVKD.

V is TRBV19 and J is TRBJ1-2; D is ambiguous. The CDR3 spans 15 residues. Germline values: CDR1 LNHDA, CDR2 SQIVND (reference sequence). The germline V and J ends were trimmed by 7 bases and 4 bases, with 19 bases remaining between them. The CDR3 sequence is CASTGREGGGYGYTF. CDR3 DNA: TGTGCCAGTACTGGACGTGAGGGCGGTGGCTATGGCTACACCTTC.

V and J are TRBV4-1 and TRBJ2-3; no clear D. The CDR3 totals 12 residues. V was shortened by 5 bases and J by 6 bases, with 9 bases between the two germline ends. CDR1 is MGHRA and CDR2 is YSYEKL in the germline V gene. The chain's CDR3 is CASSSPVDTQYF. The CDR3 DNA is TGCGCCAGCAGCTCCCCGGTGGATACGCAGTATTTT.

The rearrangement uses TRBV6-5 and TRBJ1-1; maybe TRBD1 (6 bases). V was pared by 6 bases and J by 3 bases, with 11 bases between. The germline V gene encodes CDR1 MNHEY and CDR2 SVGAGI. The CDR3 length is 13 residues. CDR3 sequence (DNA): TGTGCCAGCAGCGGACAGTCCTACACTGAAGCTTTCTTT. It encodes CASSGQSYTEAFF.

The V call is TRBV12-5, the J call TRBJ2-3, with TRBD1 matching over 7 bases. Germline V gene data show CDR1 as LGHNT and CDR2 as FRNRAP. With 2 bases clipped from V and 0 bases from J, the junction kept 8 bases outside the gene matches. This CDR3 has 17 amino acids. CDR3 residues: CASGLLRSGQSTDTQYF. CDR3 nucleotides: TGTGCTAGTGGTTTGCTCCGTTCGGGACAGAGCACAGATACGCAGTATTTT. Based on the CDR3 plus reference TRBV12-5 and TRBJ2-3, the full variable domain is DARVTQTPRHKVTEMGQEVTMRCQPILGHNTVFWYRQTMMQGLELLAYFRNRAPLDDSGMPKDRFSAEMPDATLATLKIQPSEPRDSAVYFCASGLLRSGQSTDTQYFGPGTRLTVL.

The V gene is TRBV27, the J gene TRBJ1-2; D remains unclear. V was trimmed by 7 bases and J by 2 bases, leaving 14 bases between them. The CDR3 runs to 14 residues. Germline V gene data show CDR1 as MNHEY and CDR2 as SMNVEV (reference sequence). CDR3 sequence: CASTTSSGNYGYTF. The CDR3 DNA reads TGTGCCAGCACCACCTCGAGTGGGAACTATGGCTACACCTTC.

The V and J genes are TRBV21-1 and TRBJ2-2; the table's D call TRBD2 went unverified against the DNA. TRBV21-1 is recorded as a pseudogene. The CDR3 is 12 residues long. In nucleotides, the CDR3 is TGTGCCAGCCCGCGATTCGCCGGGGAGCTGTTTTTT. It translates to CASPRFAGELFF.

The V call is TRBV5-6, the J call TRBJ1-1; 9 bases fit TRBD1. Trimming cost V 2 bases and J 8 bases; bases outside gene matches: 13. The germline gives CDR1 SGHDT, CDR2 YYEEEE. This CDR3 comprises 16 residues. CDR3 protein: CASSFSPLQGAAEAFF. CDR3 bases: TGTGCCAGCAGCTTTTCCCCCTTACAGGGGGCGGCCGAAGCTTTCTTT.